Reported below is one T cell receptor beta chain. Its binding antigen is unknown. No base quality information exists; no much larger clone differs at one position. The entry originates in a study of blood T cell repertoires in COVID-19 (dated by TCRdb to 2020 to 2021). Notes on the research overall: Samples covering the acute and convalescent phases of COVID-19 were provided by collaborators in the United States, Italy and Spain. The prospective study material was composed of cDNA or gDNA derived from T cells, B-cell-depleted T cells, or PBMCs. Deeply sampled blood TCRbeta repertoires from subjects exposed to, actively infected with, or recovered from COVID-19 were included in the dataset. The repertoires were released in a freely available public database intended as a resource for research on the immune response to SARS-CoV-2. Samples came from the ongoing ImmuneRACE study (first 160 participants) plus 1,254 subjects from 6 global collaborators. Sample metadata almost always included a de-identified subject ID, COVID-19 status, age in years and sex. Where available, HLA class I and class II types were taken from metadata supplied by the sample provider and were not determined by assay-based typing.

Summary of the overall study and its limitations: The amount of clinical and demographic metadata varied by source and participant and was provided uncurated.

Each collaborating institution followed its own protocols to collect whole blood in K2EDTA tubes. Collaborator samples were shipped for TCRbeta analysis as frozen whole blood, isolated PBMCs, or DNA extracted from either sample type. The immunoSEQ Assay, a bias-controlled multiplex PCR, was used to amplify TCRbeta CDR3 regions from genomic DNA. Per the authors' processing: Nucleated cell counts per sample were estimated from amplification of reference gene primers within the assay. Sequence reads were collapsed and filtered to measure the absolute abundance of every unique TCRbeta CDR3 rearrangement. For each sample, productive Simpson clonality was calculated by taking the square root of Simpson's diversity index across productive rearrangements. TCRdb took over this immuneACCESS table, retaining in-frame rearrangements with V and J assigned. Such tables are incomplete; in checked studies, under half of the missing clones stem from an unresolved V gene, and the remainder is unexplained. The D gene and trimming were derived from the DNA, and the V and J assignments and clone size from that table. The table for this sample lists about 70,000 clones; 86% of them were counted only once. Of the sample, 3.5% to 5% falls within the top ten clones.

CDR1 and CDR2, per the germline V gene (reference sequence), are MNHNY and SVGAGI. Relative to germline, V is missing 6 bases and J is missing 2 bases, with 5 bases of the junction outside any gene match. Including cysteine and phenylalanine, the CDR3 has 15 amino acids. Of all the DNA, just the CDR3 is kept, 45 bases in frame from base 1. The sequence is built from TRBV6-6 and TRBJ1-4; 8 middle bases align to TRBD1. The sequenced material came from peripheral blood. This clonotype originated in a man aged 70 or older with active COVID-19. The sequenced DNA: TGTGCCAGCAGCCACAGGGGGTTTACTAATGAAAAACTGTTTTTT. This gives the protein CASSHRGFTNEKLFF.